The entry that follows covers one TCR beta chain sequence. What it binds is unknown. These data are taken from a study of cytomegalovirus exposure and HLA in healthy donors. Study-wide results and limits: Many donors shared some public TCRs, even though most TCR sequences were rare. Most of the TCR beta V segments (in an earlier analysis) were productive either about 90% or about 30% of the time.

Both 60 Vbeta primers and 13 Jbeta primers went into the PCR. Sequencing used immunoSEQ multiplex PCR; TCRdb keeps in-frame clones, though not all of them. The repertoire holds more than 70,000 clones, with about two thirds as singletons. The clonotype was recovered from a woman in her 50s in good health and CMV-seropositive. The material sequenced was PBMCs.

The CDR3 coding sequence is TGCGCCAGCAGCCAAGGTCTCACAGATACGCAGTATTTT. Protein: CASSQGLTDTQYF. This chain joins TRBV4-1 and TRBJ2-3; D gene uncertain. V was shortened by 1 base and J by 2 bases, with 4 bases between the two germline ends. This CDR3 region has 13 residues. Germline V gene data show CDR1 as MGHRA and CDR2 as YSYEKL.